This T cell receptor beta chain appears in the sequencing data of a study of radiation and T cells in renal cell carcinoma. Study-wide results and caveats: From baseline, blood top tumor clonotypes peaked at 2 weeks post-radiation.

Libraries were prepared by immunoSEQ multiplex PCR; TCRdb keeps only in-frame clonotypes and omits some of them. The sample has approximately 170,000 clones; 88% are singletons. Germline V gene sequence: CDR1 LNHDA, CDR2 SQIVND (reference sequence). The trim removed 8 bases at V and 8 bases at J, leaving 7 bases unmatched. This CDR3 comprises 14 residues. Time point meaning: blood 4 weeks post-SBRT, at nephrectomy. Stated treatment: 15 Gy SBRT to primary tumor, nephrectomy 4 weeks later. Nephrectomy followed 15 Gy stereotactic body radiation by 4 weeks. Blood was sampled at baseline, 2 weeks and 4 weeks after SBRT. This renal cell carcinoma was of the clear cell type. Worth noting for this clone: What it binds is unknown.

The chain links TRBV19 to TRBJ1-6, with 9 nucleotides matching TRBD1. The sequencing used blood, collected from a patient whose treatment included radiotherapy and nephrectomy. The TCR was taken from a woman aged 45-59 years with renal cell carcinoma. In nucleotides, the CDR3 is TGTGCCAGTGCCCCCCGGACAGGGGATTCACCCCTCCACTTT. Its protein is CASAPRTGDSPLHF.